This entry lists 6 T cell receptor beta chains sequenced from one sample in a study of shared clonotypes between healthy human individuals. Clones were sequenced by immunoSEQ multiplex PCR, and TCRdb holds only the in-frame ones, with some missing. The table shows about 340,000 clones, with 73% occurring only once. Sequenced: memory CD4+ T cells sorted from blood. The subset denotes: CD45RA-negative fraction. These receptors were taken from a man aged 30 to 45 in good health.

This clone was found many times. CDR3 protein: CASSLTGMGGGELFF. In DNA form, the CDR3 reads TGTGCCAGCAGCTTAACAGGGATGGGTGGCGGGGAGCTGTTTTTT. V is TRBV7-3 and J is TRBJ2-2; D not certain. Trimming shortened V by 0 bases and J by 7 bases, and 12 bases separated the two germline ends. From germline, CDR1 is SGHTA and CDR2 FQGTGA. The CDR3 is 15 amino acids.

The gene calls are TRBV20-1 and TRBJ2-5; the match to TRBD1 covers 9 bases. Germline V CDR1 and CDR2: DFQATT, SNEGSKA (reference sequence). The V segment lost 1 base and the J segment 14 bases; nucleotides outside the gene matches: 5. The CDR3 length is 11 residues. For the CDR3, the DNA is TGCAGTGCTAGAGCCCGGGACAGGGCTTACTTC. This encodes CSARARDRAYF.

J is TRBJ2-7 and V is TRBV7-3, with a weak D call TRBD2 (6 bases). This CDR3 has 15 amino acids. Trimming pared 5 bases from V and 7 bases from J, leaving 21 bases between. Per the germline V gene, CDR1 is SGHTA and CDR2 is FQGTGA. The chain's CDR3 is CASSLGFGGSTEQYF. The CDR3 DNA follows: TGTGCCAGCAGCCTAGGCTTCGGGGGAAGCACGGAGCAGTACTTC.

The chain recombines TRBV19 with TRBJ1-5; TRBD1 aligns across 8 bases. Germline assignment: CDR1 LNHDA and CDR2 SQIVND (reference sequence). The V and J ends lost 6 bases and 6 bases, in that order; junction bases with no gene match: 10. This CDR3 is 15 amino acids long. The CDR3 nucleotides are TGTGCCAGTAGAAGGGGCCAGGGGGCTGGTCAGCCCCAGCATTTT. Its protein product is CASRRGQGAGQPQHF.

The rearrangement joins TRBV18 to TRBJ2-2, with a tentative D call TRBD2 (6 bases). Trimming cost V 3 bases and J 0 bases, with 11 bases left between them. The germline CDR1 and CDR2 sequences are KGHSH and LQKENI. This CDR3 spans 16 amino acids. CDR3 in DNA: TGTGCCAGCTCACCCGCCGGGGGTACGAACACCGGGGAGCTGTTTTTT. Translating it yields CASSPAGGTNTGELFF.

The rearrangement links TRBV29-1 to TRBJ2-7; no firm D call. This CDR3 contains 12 residues. V lost 3 bases and J lost 0, with 6 bases in between. Germline V CDR1 and CDR2: SQVTM, ANQGSEA. In nucleotides, the CDR3 is TGCAGCGTTGATCGCGGCTCCTACGAGCAGTACTTC. This gives the protein CSVDRGSYEQYF.